The 3 T cell receptor beta chains below all came from one sample that was sequenced in a study of cytomegalovirus exposure and HLA in healthy donors. Primers included in the PCR were 60 Vbeta and 13 Jbeta primers. Clones were read by immunoSEQ multiplex PCR, and TCRdb kept only the in-frame ones, dropping some. The sample comprises under 200,000 clones, roughly three quarters of which are singletons, and 7.4% rests with the top ten. Sequenced sample: PBMCs. These receptors were collected from a male donor in good health and CMV-seropositive.

This clone was recorded a few times. The chain recombines TRBV4-3 with TRBJ1-1; perhaps TRBD1 as D (5 bases). There are 16 residues in the CDR3. The ends were cut back, 4 bases at V and 0 bases at J, with 15 bases in the middle. The germline CDR1 and CDR2 sequences are LGHNA and YSLEER. The chain's CDR3 is CASSRQRSLMNTEAFF. Here the CDR3 DNA reads TGCGCCAGCAGCCGACAGAGAAGTCTCATGAACACTGAAGCTTTCTTT.

J is TRBJ1-2 and V is TRBV2; D gene unclear. The CDR3 sequence is 14 residues long. Germline V gives CDR1 SNHLY, CDR2 FYNNEI. Trimming shortened V by 7 bases and J by 2 bases, and 14 bases separated the two germline ends. CDR3 bases: TGTGCCAGCAAAGTCCGGGGTCAGAACTATGGCTACACCTTC. Protein sequence: CASKVRGQNYGYTF.

The V and J genes are TRBV30 and TRBJ1-6; weak D call: TRBD1 (6 bases). The CDR3 has 14 residues. The V end was cut by 0 bases, the J end by 6 bases, with 9 bases between. Germline lookup yields CDR1 GTSNPN and CDR2 SVGIG (reference sequence). DNA of the CDR3: TGTGCCTGGAGTGTATTGGGGGCTAATTCACCCCTCCACTTT. Its protein product is CAWSVLGANSPLHF.